Listed here are 30 T cell receptor beta chains from one sample, sequenced in a study of chemoradiotherapy in HPV16-positive cancers. Assay: immunoSEQ multiplex PCR; the TCRdb copy retains only in-frame clones and omits some. The data contain some 70,000 clones, 88% of them seen just once; the ten biggest clones take up 4% to 5%. Sequencing used blood, obtained from a patient who underwent chemoradiotherapy. The receptors shown here come from a human donor with HPV-associated anogenital cancer.

This chain connects TRBV7-3 to TRBJ2-3; D gene uncertain. The CDR3 is made up of 17 amino acids. Germline V gene lookup returns CDR1 SGHTA and CDR2 FQGTGA. V was pared by 0 bases and J by 0 bases, with 13 bases between. The CDR3 DNA is TGTGCCAGCAGCTTAACCCCGGCTCTAACTAGCACAGATACGCAGTATTTT. Protein: CASSLTPALTSTDTQYF.

The chain has TRBV19 and TRBJ2-4; D possibly corresponds to TRBD1 (6 bases). Germline V gene sequence: CDR1 LNHDA, CDR2 SQIVND (reference sequence). Trimming took off 4 bases at V and 6 bases at J, with 7 bases between the two ends. This CDR3 has 12 amino acids. The CDR3 sequence: CASSRTVNIQYF. The CDR3 DNA reads as TGTGCCAGTAGTAGGACAGTAAACATTCAGTACTTC.

Only one count was recorded for this clone. The chain is built from TRBV6-1 and TRBJ2-7, with 7 bases that match TRBD1. The CDR3 is 12 residues long. With 8 bases clipped from V and 6 bases from J, the junction kept 7 bases outside the gene matches. Germline V gene data show CDR1 as MNHNS and CDR2 as SASEGT. The CDR3 nucleotides read TGTGCCAGCTTCAGACAGGGCGGCGAGCAGTACTTC. Residues: CASFRQGGEQYF.

CDR3 DNA: TGTGCCAGTAGTCCCCCACGGACAGCAAACACTGAAGCTTTCTTT. This translates into CASSPPRTANTEAFF. The chain carries TRBV19 and TRBJ1-1; possible D gene TRBD1, 6 bases. Trimming took off 5 bases at V and 2 bases at J, with 15 bases between the two ends. Germline V lookup: CDR1 LNHDA, CDR2 SQIVND (reference sequence). The CDR3 totals 15 residues.

The V gene is TRBV5-4, the J gene TRBJ2-3; 9 positions agree with TRBD1. There are 15 residues in the CDR3. Germline CDR1 is SGHNT and CDR2 is YYREEE (reference sequence). V lost 4 bases and J lost 1; bases outside the gene matches: 4. The DNA for the CDR3 is TGTGCCAGCAGCCTCCGGGACAGGGGCACAGATACGCAGTATTTT. It specifies CASSLRDRGTDTQYF.

The chain has TRBV10-1 and TRBJ2-1; D uncertain. The length of the CDR3 is 13 residues. Germline-derived CDR1 and CDR2 are WNHNN and SYGVQD (reference sequence). V was trimmed by 0 bases and J by 5 bases, leaving 5 bases between them. In DNA form, the CDR3 reads TGCGCCAGCAGTGAGTCCAGACACAATGAGCAGTTCTTC. It is translated as CASSESRHNEQFF.

This chain uses TRBV29-1 with TRBJ1-5; 7 bases align to TRBD1. The length of the CDR3 is 12 residues. The germline CDR1 and CDR2 sequences are SQVTM and ANQGSEA. CDR3 DNA: TGCGCAGACAGGGAAGGCAATCAGCCCCAGCATTTT. Protein sequence: CADREGNQPQHF.

V is TRBV18 and J is TRBJ2-7; 7 positions agree with TRBD1. Germline V gene lookup returns CDR1 KGHSH and CDR2 LQKENI. This CDR3 contains 15 residues. V gave up 2 bases and J gave up 2 bases; unmatched junction bases: 6. CDR3 sequence: CASSPNRQGPYEQYF. The CDR3 coding sequence is TGTGCCAGCTCACCAAACCGACAGGGACCCTACGAGCAGTACTTC.

This sequence joins TRBV4-1 and TRBJ1-1, with TRBD1 matching over 7 bases. This CDR3 has 16 residues. Looked up from germline, CDR1 is MGHRA and CDR2 is YSYEKL. After removal of 5 bases from V and 6 bases from J, the junction contained 15 bases not matched to a gene. The CDR3 DNA is TGCGCCAGCAGCGTAGGCCCCTCTCGGCAGGGGGCTGAAGCTTTCTTT. This translates into CASSVGPSRQGAEAFF.

This chain joins TRBV19 and TRBJ2-7, with D possibly matching TRBD1 (6 bases). The V end was cut by 1 base, the J end by 1 base, with 11 bases between. The CDR3 is 15 residues long. From germline, CDR1 is LNHDA and CDR2 SQIVND (reference sequence). Here the CDR3 reads CASSIVTGYSYEQYF. The CDR3 DNA is TGTGCCAGTAGTATAGTTACAGGGTATTCCTACGAGCAGTACTTC. The variable domain in full, completed from reference TRBV19 and TRBJ2-7, reads DGGITQSPKYLFRKEGQNVTLSCEQNLNHDAMYWYRQDPGQGLRLIYYSQIVNDFQKGDIAEGYSVSREKKESFPLTVTSAQKNPTAFYLCASSIVTGYSYEQYFGPGTRLTVT.

This chain uses TRBV7-2 with TRBJ1-2; perhaps TRBD1 as D (5 bases). Germline V CDR1 and CDR2: SGHTA, FQGNSA. This CDR3 comprises 14 residues. Trimming removed 5 bases at V and 3 bases at J, with 13 bases between. CDR3 sequence (DNA): TGTGCCAGCAGCCTCGGGACGCAGTACTATGGCTACACCTTC. As protein: CASSLGTQYYGYTF.

J is TRBJ1-4 and V is TRBV11-2; D uncertain. Per germline, CDR1 SGHAT and CDR2 FQNNGV. This CDR3 region has 13 residues. Deletions cut 4 bases from V and 10 bases from J, with 13 bases between. DNA of the CDR3: TGTGCCAGCAGCTCGACGGACGCCGGAAAACTGTTTTTT. As protein: CASSSTDAGKLFF.

This CDR3 reads CASSFSGVATDTQYF. The CDR3 nucleotides are TGTGCCAGCAGCTTTTCTGGGGTAGCCACAGATACGCAGTATTTT. This chain links TRBV6-5 with TRBJ2-3, with D uncertain. Trimming pared 6 bases from V and 2 bases from J, leaving 15 bases between. CDR3 length: 15 residues. CDR1 MNHEY and CDR2 SVGAGI come from the germline V gene.

The chain joins TRBV19 to TRBJ1-6; D unclear. Trimming took off 3 bases at V and 4 bases at J, with 16 bases between the two ends. The CDR3 length is 17 residues. Germline CDR1 and CDR2: LNHDA and SQIVND (reference sequence). CDR3 region: CASSISGSRGYNSPLHF. CDR3 nucleotides: TGTGCCAGTAGTATTTCAGGCTCCCGGGGATATAATTCACCCCTCCACTTT.

This chain links TRBV5-6 with TRBJ1-2, with no clear D. Germline CDR1 is SGHDT and CDR2 is YYEEEE. V was shortened by 0 bases and J by 10 bases, with 10 bases between the two germline ends. CDR3 length: 12 amino acids. CDR3 protein: CASSLGSTDYTF. The CDR3 DNA reads TGTGCCAGCAGCTTGGGTTCTACGGACTACACCTTC.

This clone was recorded a few times. This sequence joins TRBV21-1 and TRBJ1-4. TRBV21-1 is noted as a pseudogene. This CDR3 comprises 19 residues. The CDR3 DNA reads as TGTGCCAGCAGCACTCGGAATCCGACGCACTTTGCAACTAATGAAAAACTGTTTTTT. This translates into CASSTRNPTHFATNEKLFF.

This rearrangement joins TRBV11-2 to TRBJ1-2, with unresolved D. The CDR3 extends over 15 amino acids. Between the trimmed V and J ends, which lost 0 bases and 0 bases, there was a span of 8 bases. Germline CDR1 is SGHAT and CDR2 is FQNNGV. The CDR3 region is CASSLETQPNYGYTF. The CDR3 DNA reads as TGTGCCAGCAGCTTAGAAACGCAGCCTAACTATGGCTACACCTTC.

This chain links TRBV28 with TRBJ1-2; tentative D call: TRBD1 (5 bases). The germline V gene has CDR1 MDHEN and CDR2 SYDVKM. With 5 bases removed from V and 8 bases from J, the gap between germline ends came to 21 bases. CDR3 length equals 15 residues. In DNA form, the CDR3 reads TGTGCCAGCAGTCAGCCTCTTGGGGCGAGGATAGGCTACACCTTC. Translation gives CASSQPLGARIGYTF.

The chain employs TRBV28 and TRBJ2-5; D possibly corresponds to TRBD2 (6 bases). Trimming shortened V by 7 bases and J by 5 bases, and 17 bases separated the two germline ends. The CDR3 runs 14 residues. Germline V gives CDR1 MDHEN, CDR2 SYDVKM. The CDR3 DNA reads as TGTGCCAGCACCCCTCTCGGGAGTTTTGAGACCCAGTACTTC. Encoded protein: CASTPLGSFETQYF.

J is TRBJ2-3 and V is TRBV29-1; the D is unclear. Looked up from germline, CDR1 is SQVTM and CDR2 is ANQGSEA. The CDR3 has 12 amino acids. V was pared by 1 base and J by 6 bases, with 8 bases between. The CDR3 sequence is CSVEADGDTQYF. The CDR3 DNA is TGCAGCGTTGAAGCCGACGGGGATACGCAGTATTTT.

This chain uses TRBV11-2 with TRBJ1-2; TRBD1 agrees at 7 bases. V shed 5 bases and J 3 bases; nucleotides not matched to a gene: 15. In germline, CDR1 is SGHAT, CDR2 FQNNGV. This CDR3 region has 17 residues. CDR3 amino acids: CASSGRDSPSVDYGYTF. For the CDR3, the DNA is TGTGCCAGCAGCGGCCGGGACAGTCCCAGCGTGGACTATGGCTACACCTTC.

This clone was recorded once. This chain connects TRBV19 to TRBJ1-2; D is perhaps TRBD1 (6 bases). Germline lookup yields CDR1 LNHDA and CDR2 SQIVND (reference sequence). V was shortened by 6 bases and J by 2 bases, with 13 bases between the two germline ends. CDR3 length: 14 amino acids. The CDR3 DNA follows: TGTGCCAGTAGAGTTGTAGGACAGAACTATGGCTACACCTTC. Translating it yields CASRVVGQNYGYTF.

V is TRBV15 and J is TRBJ2-7; D not resolved. This CDR3 region has 15 residues. The V gene's germline CDR1 is LNHNV and CDR2 YYDKDF (reference sequence). The germline V and J ends were trimmed by 0 bases and 0 bases, with 9 bases remaining between them. The CDR3 DNA reads TGTGCCACCAGCAGAGATCGGGCGAGCTCCTACGAGCAGTACTTC. Translation gives CATSRDRASSYEQYF.

The genes are TRBV2 and TRBJ2-5; tentatively, D is TRBD2 (5 bases). Between the trimmed V and J ends, which lost 8 bases and 5 bases, there was a span of 12 bases. The CDR3 consists of 12 residues. Germline V gene sequence: CDR1 SNHLY, CDR2 FYNNEI. CDR3 residues: CASGETLETQYF. The CDR3 DNA follows: TGTGCCAGCGGGGAGACACTGGAGACCCAGTACTTC.

This chain connects TRBV29-1 to TRBJ2-3, with TRBD1 as a possible D gene (6 bases). There are 16 residues in the CDR3. With 4 bases removed from V and 8 bases from J, the gap between germline ends came to 25 bases. CDR1 and CDR2 (germline): SQVTM, ANQGSEA. The CDR3 sequence is CSVVSQQGQPRGTQYF. CDR3 DNA: TGCAGCGTTGTGAGTCAACAGGGACAACCACGGGGTACGCAGTATTTT.

This chain joins TRBV5-4 and TRBJ2-3; TRBD2 matches 13 bases. Germline CDR1 and CDR2: SGHNT and YYREEE (reference sequence). This CDR3 is built from 19 residues. The junction had 12 bases not matched to a gene; V was cut back by 0 bases and J by 5 bases. CDR3 nucleotides: TGTGCCAGCAGCTTGGAAATGGGGAGACTAGCGGGGGGAGGAGATACGCAGTATTTT. Protein product: CASSLEMGRLAGGGDTQYF.

The chain links TRBV28 to TRBJ1-4; TRBD1 matches 9 bases. Germline V gene lookup returns CDR1 MDHEN and CDR2 SYDVKM. The trim removed 4 bases at V and 8 bases at J, leaving 5 bases unmatched. The CDR3 runs 14 residues. The CDR3 loop is CASSSGTGWEKLFF. CDR3 sequence (DNA): TGTGCCAGCAGTTCCGGGACAGGGTGGGAAAAACTGTTTTTT.

V is TRBV19 and J is TRBJ1-2; no clear D. There are 13 residues in the CDR3. The V end lost 6 bases, the J end lost 2 bases, and 10 bases lay between the germline ends. The germline gives CDR1 LNHDA, CDR2 SQIVND (reference sequence). CDR3 amino acids: CASSVLQNYGYTF. In DNA form, the CDR3 reads TGTGCCAGTAGCGTCCTTCAAAACTATGGCTACACCTTC.

V and J are TRBV29-1 and TRBJ1-2; a weak D match, TRBD1 (5 bases). Germline CDR1 SQVTM, CDR2 ANQGSEA. The V end was cut by 5 bases, the J end by 8 bases, with 15 bases between. The CDR3 length is 12 residues. In nucleotides, the CDR3 is TGCAGCGTTACAGGATTTCTAGGAGGCTACACCTTC. The encoded protein is CSVTGFLGGYTF.

This clone has only a few counts. The V and J genes are TRBV14 and TRBJ1-2, with 8 bases matching TRBD1. Germline V gene sequence: CDR1 SGHDN, CDR2 FVKESK. V shed 1 base and J 8 bases; nucleotides not matched to a gene: 15. CDR3 length equals 17 residues. The CDR3 is CASSQGSRQGRVYGYTF. The CDR3 nucleotides are TGTGCCAGCAGCCAAGGATCCCGACAGGGGAGGGTCTACGGCTACACCTTC.